The TCR beta chain described here comes from a study of shared clonotypes between healthy human individuals. Across the study: The people who gave samples were two women and three men aged 18 to 49. Three plates were used per donor for CD4 naive, three for CD4 memory, two for CD8 naive and one for CD8 memory.

TCRdb keeps only in-frame clones here, not all; method: immunoSEQ multiplex PCR. The sample has approximately 2.1 million clones; more than 80% are singletons. Only Caucasian adults living in Nashville, Tennessee served as donors. This CDR3 spans 15 amino acids. Germline lookup yields CDR1 SGHRS and CDR2 YFSETQ. Trimming pared 0 bases from V and 4 bases from J, leaving 11 bases between. In regard to this clone: Additional DNA sequences in this sample encode the identical CDR3.

This chain uses TRBV5-1 with TRBJ1-3, with D possibly being TRBD1 (6 bases). The sequenced sample was naive CD4+ T cells from PBMCs. Specified subset: CD45RA+ positively selected. The TCR was taken from a man aged 18 to 29 in good health. Some clones in this sample may be carry-over from other donors' samples. The CDR3 sequence is CASSLATGLGNTIYF. The CDR3 DNA sequence: TGCGCCAGCAGCTTGGCTACAGGGTTGGGAAACACCATATATTTT. The full variable domain, rest sourced from reference TRBV5-1 and TRBJ1-3, is KAGVTQTPRYLIKTRGQQVTLSCSPISGHRSVSWYQQTPGQGLQFLFEYFSETQRNKGNFPGRFSGRQFSNSRSEMNVSTLELGDSALYLCASSLATGLGNTIYFGEGSWLTVV.